These 14 T cell receptor beta chains share one sample of origin, sequenced in a study of T-cell memory formation after mild COVID-19. TCRdb re-called the 5' RACE reads with MiXCR, one entry per CDR3 protein. The table lists about half a million distinct CDR3 sequences, 15% to 20% of them singletons. Sequencing input: PBMCs or a T cell subset sorted from them (not recorded which). The receptors derive from an adult woman who had mild COVID-19 (a few samples of this study predate the infection). Cell type and time point are not known.

This clonotype was observed many times. DNA of the CDR3: TGCGCCAGCAGTTCTGACTCCGGGGAGCTGTTTTTT. Its translation: CASSSDSGELFF. This rearrangement joins TRBV5-1 to TRBJ2-2; unclear D gene. Trimming cost V 5 bases and J 6 bases, with 8 bases left between them. Germline CDR1 reads SGHRS; CDR2 reads YFSETQ. There are 12 residues in the CDR3.

This clonotype was seen repeatedly, ten times or more. This chain uses TRBV18 with TRBJ1-2; D is unresolved. The germline V and J ends were trimmed by 2 bases and 5 bases, with 18 bases remaining between them. From germline, CDR1 is KGHSH and CDR2 LQKENI. The CDR3 contains 16 residues. Here the CDR3 DNA reads TGTGCCAGCTCACCAAGTACCTGGGGAGCCCTTTATGGCTACACCTTC. Translated: CASSPSTWGALYGYTF.

The chain joins TRBV7-2 to TRBJ1-2, with 12 bases that match TRBD1. Germline V gene lookup returns CDR1 SGHTA and CDR2 FQGNSA. V gave up 0 bases and J gave up 9 bases; unmatched junction bases: 5. The CDR3 has 15 residues. The CDR3 sequence: CASSLAQGQGASYTF. The DNA of the CDR3 is TGTGCCAGCAGCTTAGCTCAGGGACAGGGGGCCAGCTACACCTTC.

This clonotype was counted many times. This rearrangement joins TRBV25-1 to TRBJ2-5; 8 nucleotides align to TRBD2. CDR1 is MGHDK and CDR2 is SYGVNS in the germline V gene. V lost 1 base and J lost 3; bases outside the gene matches: 7. The CDR3 extends over 16 amino acids. This CDR3 reads CASSEFRGGFKETQYF. The CDR3 nucleotides read TGTGCCAGCAGTGAATTTCGGGGGGGCTTCAAAGAGACCCAGTACTTC.

This clonotype was picked up a small number of times. The gene calls are TRBV12-3 or TRBV12-4 and TRBJ2-7; 10 bases map to TRBD2. The V segment lost 5 bases and the J segment 6 bases; nucleotides outside the gene matches: 10. The CDR3 spans 15 residues. The CDR3: CASSPRGLALSEQYF. Here the CDR3 DNA reads TGTGCCAGCAGTCCGAGGGGACTAGCGTTGTCCGAGCAGTACTTC.

This clonotype was counted only a few times. The J gene is TRBJ2-5, the V gene TRBV21-1; TRBD2 reflects the table's D call only, with no check against the DNA. TRBV21-1 is noted as a pseudogene. The CDR3 runs 15 residues. CDR3 nucleotide sequence: TGTGCCAGCAACAAAGCCCTAGCGGGGTGGGAGACCCAGTACTTC. As protein: CASNKALAGWETQYF.

This clonotype was counted many times. The chain joins TRBV7-8 to TRBJ2-3; D remains unclear. V lost 2 bases, J lost 3 bases, and 9 bases lay in between. The CDR3 runs 14 residues. Germline loops: CDR1 SGHVS, CDR2 FQNEAQ. CDR3 protein: CASSLNVGTDTQYF. In DNA form, the CDR3 reads TGTGCCAGCAGCTTAAATGTAGGGACAGATACGCAGTATTTT.

V usage is TRBV20-1 and J usage is TRBJ2-2; D is uncertain. CDR3 length: 12 amino acids. Germline-derived CDR1 and CDR2 are DFQATT and SNEGSKA (reference sequence). Between the trimmed V and J ends, which lost 2 bases and 6 bases, there was a span of 7 bases. The CDR3 is CSARSYPGELFF. The CDR3 coding sequence is TGCAGTGCTAGATCTTACCCCGGGGAGCTGTTTTTT.

This chain connects TRBV24-1 to TRBJ2-2; 9 bases match TRBD1. With V trimmed by 9 bases and J by 2 bases, 3 bases remained unmatched. Germline values: CDR1 KGHDR, CDR2 SFDVKD. This CDR3 region has 14 residues. The CDR3 spells CATGDRENTGELFF. The CDR3 nucleotides read TGTGCCACCGGGGACAGGGAAAACACCGGGGAGCTGTTTTTT.

This chain connects TRBV12-3 or TRBV12-4 to TRBJ2-1; D not certain. CDR3 length: 12 amino acids. Trimming removed 7 bases at V and 4 bases at J, with 8 bases between. CDR3 sequence (DNA): TGTGCCAGCACCCAGCGATACAATGAGCAGTTCTTC. Amino acid sequence: CASTQRYNEQFF.

This clonotype was detected only a few times. The rearrangement joins TRBV5-5 to TRBJ1-1; 7 nucleotides match TRBD1. The CDR3 spans 15 residues. The V segment lost 3 bases and the J segment 0 bases; nucleotides outside the gene matches: 5. Germline V gives CDR1 SGHKS, CDR2 YYEKEE (reference sequence). The CDR3 region has the DNA TGTGCCAGCAGCTGGGCGGACAGGATGAACACTGAAGCTTTCTTT. Protein sequence: CASSWADRMNTEAFF.

This rearrangement joins TRBV12-3 or TRBV12-4 to TRBJ2-3, with D unresolved. V dropped 0 bases and J dropped 0 bases, with 7 bases sitting between them. The CDR3 length is 15 residues. The CDR3 DNA reads as TGTGCCAGCAGTTTAGCCCGGGTGAGCACAGATACGCAGTATTTT. This codes for CASSLARVSTDTQYF.

The V gene is TRBV12-3 or TRBV12-4, the J gene TRBJ2-7, with D tentatively TRBD2 (6 bases). The CDR3 totals 16 residues. V was shortened by 3 bases and J by 5 bases, with 20 bases between the two germline ends. CDR3 residues: CASSFFGRSMADEQYF. The CDR3 DNA is TGTGCCAGCAGTTTTTTCGGGAGAAGTATGGCGGACGAGCAGTACTTC.

This chain uses TRBV5-1 with TRBJ2-2; D remains unclear. V was cut by 1 base and J by 0 bases, with 4 bases left in between. This CDR3 comprises 14 residues. Germline V gives CDR1 SGHRS, CDR2 YFSETQ. The DNA of the CDR3 is TGCGCCAGCAGCTTGTTTGCGAACACCGGGGAGCTGTTTTTT. Its translation: CASSLFANTGELFF.